The 28 T cell receptor beta chains reported below all come from one sample, sequenced in a study of tumor-infiltrating lymphocytes in oesophageal squamous cell carcinoma. TCRdb ran MiXCR on the PCR reads and lists one entry per CDR3 protein. The sample shows roughly 10,000 distinct CDR3 sequences, 58% of them seen only once. Sequenced material: esophageal tumor tissue. These receptors all come from a female donor with esophageal squamous cell carcinoma.

The gene calls are TRBV11-1 and TRBJ2-1, with 11 bases lining up with TRBD2. The J call may be in error: the DNA end matches TRBJ2-7 better. The CDR3 runs to 15 residues. Germline assignment: CDR1 SGHAT and CDR2 FQDESV (reference sequence). This CDR3 reads CASSQQETSGNEQYF. In DNA form, the CDR3 reads TGTGCCAGCAGCCAGCAGGAGACTAGCGGGAACGAGCAGTACTTC.

V gene TRBV7-8 combines with J gene TRBJ2-3; TRBD1 agrees at 7 bases. The DNA end is a closer match to TRBJ1-2, so the J assignment may be wrong. Germline lookup yields CDR1 SGHVS and CDR2 FQNEAQ. This CDR3 has 15 residues. CDR3 residues: CASSLGGGGDYGYTF. DNA for the CDR3: TGTGCCAGCAGCTTAGGGGGAGGGGGCGACTATGGCTACACCTTC.

This clonotype was seen a handful of times. The genes are TRBV6-1 and TRBJ2-3, with 7 positions matching TRBD2. CDR1 and CDR2 from the germline V gene are MNHNS and SASEGT. V lost 2 bases, J lost 3 bases, and 11 bases stayed unmatched. This CDR3 contains 17 residues. CDR3: CASSEKLGGEGTDTQYF. The DNA for the CDR3 is TGTGCCAGCAGTGAAAAACTTGGGGGGGAGGGGACAGATACGCAGTATTTT.

The V gene is TRBV7-2, the J gene TRBJ2-2, with D perhaps TRBD2 (6 bases). V gave up 2 bases and J gave up 3 bases, with 7 bases separating them. The CDR3 contains 14 residues. Germline V gene lookup returns CDR1 SGHTA and CDR2 FQGNSA. The CDR3 DNA sequence: TGTGCCAGCAGCTTACTAGCGTACACCGGGGAGCTGTTTTTT. This translates into CASSLLAYTGELFF.

V and J are TRBV15 and TRBJ2-3; D uncertain. This CDR3 is 12 amino acids long. Trimming shortened V by 1 base and J by 5 bases, and 4 bases separated the two germline ends. The V gene's germline CDR1 is LNHNV and CDR2 YYDKDF (reference sequence). The CDR3 protein is CATSRGEDTQYF. The DNA of the CDR3 is TGTGCCACCAGCAGAGGAGAAGATACGCAGTATTTT.

The rearrangement links TRBV7-6 to TRBJ2-7, with D possibly matching TRBD1 (6 bases). With 1 base removed from V and 8 bases from J, the gap between germline ends came to 21 bases. Germline CDR1 is SGHVS and CDR2 is FNYEAQ. The CDR3 consists of 16 residues. Written as DNA, the CDR3 is TGTGCCAGCAGCTTAGTAGGTGAGAGCAGGGGAACCCAGCAGTACTTC. This translates into CASSLVGESRGTQQYF. Full variable domain (rest looked up from reference TRBV7-6 and TRBJ2-7): GAGVSQSPRYKVTKRGQDVALRCDPISGHVSLYWYRQALGQGPEFLTYFNYEAQQDKSGLPNDRFSAERPEGSISTLTIQRTEQRDSAMYRCASSLVGESRGTQQYFGPGTRLTVT.

The V gene is TRBV24-1, the J gene TRBJ2-5, with TRBD1 as a possible D gene (6 bases). Matching the DNA end better, TRBJ2-1 makes the J call doubtful. Germline V gives CDR1 KGHDR, CDR2 SFDVKD. The CDR3 loop spans 14 amino acids. The DNA for the CDR3 is TGTGCCACCAGTGATAAAGGGACACTTAATGAGCAGTTCTTC. Its translation: CATSDKGTLNEQFF.

In this sample, this clonotype turned up a few times. The J gene is TRBJ2-3, the V gene TRBV28, with 9 bases that match TRBD2. V lost 3 bases to trimming and J lost 3 bases; unmatched junction nucleotides: 1. CDR3 length equals 14 residues. CDR1 is MDHEN, CDR2 SYDVKM, per germline. This CDR3 reads CASSFLAGTDTQYF. The CDR3 nucleotides read TGTGCCAGCAGTTTCCTAGCGGGAACAGATACGCAGTATTTT.

This clonotype has only one observation. J is TRBJ2-3 and V is TRBV28; D is unclear. Germline V gives CDR1 MDHEN, CDR2 SYDVKM. The V gene lost 7 bases and the J gene lost 6 bases, with 8 bases spanning the gap. This CDR3 has 11 residues. The CDR3 protein is CASTSRDTQYF. The CDR3 bases are TGTGCCAGCACAAGCAGGGATACGCAGTATTTT.

By sample share, this clonotype is medium-sized. The chain employs TRBV28 and TRBJ2-1; no definite D call. The J call may be incorrect, as the DNA end agrees better with TRBJ2-7. Germline CDR1 and CDR2: MDHEN and SYDVKM. The length of the CDR3 is 14 residues. This chain's CDR3 is CASSLVGAEYEQYF. CDR3 sequence (DNA): TGTGCCAGCAGTTTAGTAGGAGCCGAATACGAGCAGTACTTC.

This clonotype was seen more than once but under ten times. The chain couples TRBV7-2 to TRBJ2-5, with 8 bases matching TRBD2. The trim removed 3 bases at V and 5 bases at J, leaving 17 bases unmatched. CDR1 SGHTA and CDR2 FQGNSA come from the germline V gene. This CDR3 region has 18 residues. The chain's CDR3 is CASSFGGGAGVGWETQYF. CDR3 DNA: TGTGCCAGCAGCTTTGGGGGTGGAGCGGGAGTGGGCTGGGAGACCCAGTACTTC.

This clonotype was counted at least ten times. This chain joins TRBV7-9 and TRBJ2-3; D tentatively fits TRBD1 or TRBD2 (5 bases each). The V end was cut by 3 bases, the J end by 14 bases, with 21 bases between. There are 14 residues in the CDR3. Looked up from germline, CDR1 is SEHNR and CDR2 is FQNEAQ (reference sequence). CDR3 sequence: CASSFGVDTGELYF. CDR3 DNA sequence: TGTGCCAGCAGCTTTGGAGTGGACACCGGGGAGCTGTATTTT.

This chain uses TRBV7-9 with TRBJ2-5; TRBD1 matches 7 bases. Germline values: CDR1 SEHNR, CDR2 FQNEAQ (reference sequence). V shed 2 bases, J shed 1 base, and the junction held 4 bases outside the gene matches. CDR3 size: 15 residues. The CDR3 DNA follows: TGTGCCAGCAGCTTAACAGGGACAGCCCAAGAGACCCAGTACTTC. Protein: CASSLTGTAQETQYF.

By its share, this clonotype is large. The J gene is TRBJ2-4, the V gene TRBV24-1; 9 nucleotides line up with TRBD1. The CDR3 spans 14 residues. The germline V gene has CDR1 KGHDR and CDR2 SFDVKD. Trimming took 3 bases from V and 9 from J; bases not matched to a gene: 5. As DNA, the CDR3 is TGTGCCACCAGTGATCCGGGACAGGGACTCATTCAGTACTTC. Translation gives CATSDPGQGLIQYF.

In this sample, this clonotype turned up many times. Likely a read error: the CDR3 ends without its conserved phenylalanine or tryptophan. Because the CDR3's place on the DNA is in doubt, the DNA is left out and the CDR3 is given as listed by TCRdb. V usage is TRBV10-3 and J usage is TRBJ1-6. The CDR3 sequence runs 10 residues, both termini included. The germline gives CDR1 ENHRY, CDR2 SYGVKD. CDR3 residues: CAISELGLAG.

Regarding this clonotype: Since the CDR3 does not end with the conserved phenylalanine or tryptophan, this likely comes from a read error. The limits of the CDR3 on the DNA are not certain, so only TCRdb's listed CDR3 is given. V and J are TRBV28 and TRBJ2-1; TRBD1, the table's D call, lacks a check against the DNA. Per the germline V gene, CDR1 is MDHEN and CDR2 is SYDVKM. The CDR3 spans 15 amino acids, including both terminal residues. CDR3 protein: CASSLGGILRAVLRA.

This clonotype appeared many times. The CDR3 DNA reads as TGTGCCAGCAGCTTGGCCGTCGGGACTAGCGGACTTTCCTACGAGCAGTTCTTC. Encoded protein: CASSLAVGTSGLSYEQFF. V usage is TRBV5-6 and J usage is TRBJ2-1; 11 nucleotides agree with TRBD2. The CDR3 has 18 residues. With 0 bases clipped from V and 10 bases from J, the junction kept 15 bases outside the gene matches. The germline V gene encodes CDR1 SGHDT and CDR2 YYEEEE.

By sample fraction, this clonotype is large. The CDR3, as DNA: TGTGCCAGCAGCTCCGGGACAGGGAATTACGAGCAGTACTTC. This codes for CASSSGTGNYEQYF. The chain employs TRBV11-2 and TRBJ2-7; 9 nucleotides line up with TRBD1. The CDR3 is 14 residues long. The V gene end was trimmed by 4 bases and the J gene end by 4 bases; junction bases not matched to a gene: 5. CDR1 and CDR2 from the germline V gene are SGHAT and FQNNGV. The full variable domain, completed using reference TRBV11-2 and TRBJ2-7, is EAGVAQSPRYKIIEKRQSVAFWCNPISGHATLYWYQQILGQGPKLLIQFQNNGVVDDSQLPKDRFSAERLKGVDSTLKIQPAKLEDSAVYLCASSSGTGNYEQYFGPGTRLTVT.

The chain joins TRBV7-2 to TRBJ1-2; a weak D match, TRBD1 (5 bases). The CDR3 is made up of 14 amino acids. Germline V CDR1 and CDR2: SGHTA, FQGNSA. V gave up 1 base and J gave up 0 bases, with 6 bases separating them. CDR3 nucleotide sequence: TGTGCCAGCAGCTTAGGGGGGTCTAACTATGGCTACACCTTC. This gives the protein CASSLGGSNYGYTF.

V usage is TRBV7-9 and J usage is TRBJ2-5; TRBD2 matches at 12 bases. The DNA end is more similar to TRBJ2-1, so the J call may be wrong. The CDR3 sequence is 16 residues long. Germline lookup yields CDR1 SEHNR and CDR2 FQNEAQ (reference sequence). The CDR3 spells CASSPRTSGDYNEQFF. DNA of the CDR3: TGTGCCAGCAGCCCCCGGACTAGCGGGGACTACAATGAGCAGTTCTTC.

The chain couples TRBV7-3 to TRBJ2-2, with 14 bases lining up with TRBD2. This CDR3 region has 19 residues. V was pared by 5 bases and J by 2 bases, with 10 bases of the junction left unmatched. Germline V gene data show CDR1 as SGHTA and CDR2 as FQGTGA. This CDR3 is CASSAGLAGDIPNTGELFF. Here the CDR3 DNA reads TGTGCCAGCAGCGCGGGACTAGCGGGGGATATTCCTAACACCGGGGAGCTGTTTTTT.

J is TRBJ2-7 and V is TRBV7-9; D perhaps matches TRBD2 (5 bases). The CDR3 is 14 residues long. The germline V and J ends were trimmed by 10 bases and 0 bases, with 16 bases remaining between them. From germline, CDR1 is SEHNR and CDR2 FQNEAQ (reference sequence). In DNA form, the CDR3 reads TGTGCCACCAGACCTACGGGATCCTCCTACGAGCAGTACTTC. It translates to CATRPTGSSYEQYF.

The V call is TRBV7-2, the J call TRBJ2-5; 7 nucleotides agree with TRBD2. The J call may be faulty, since TRBJ2-1 better matches the DNA end. Germline lookup yields CDR1 SGHTA and CDR2 FQGNSA. The CDR3 is 14 residues long. CDR3 nucleotide sequence: TGTGCCAGCAGCTTCTCGGGGGGAAACAATGAGCAGTTCTTC. Residues: CASSFSGGNNEQFF.

This sequence joins TRBV7-2 and TRBJ2-3; 9 nucleotides line up with TRBD2. Germline V gene data show CDR1 as SGHTA and CDR2 as FQGNSA. This CDR3 has 17 amino acids. Germline trimming cut 3 bases from V and 0 bases from J; bases unmatched to any gene: 7. Here the CDR3 reads CASSLETSGPSTDTQYF. Here the CDR3 DNA reads TGTGCCAGCAGCTTGGAGACTAGCGGCCCAAGCACAGATACGCAGTATTTT. Complete variable domain (other parts from reference TRBV7-2 and TRBJ2-3): GAGVSQSPSNKVTEKGKDVELRCDPISGHTALYWYRQSLGQGLEFLIYFQGNSAPDKSGLPSDRFSAERTGGSVSTLTIQRTQQEDSAVYLCASSLETSGPSTDTQYFGPGTRLTVL.

This clonotype came up many times. This chain links TRBV19 with TRBJ2-2, with 8 positions matching TRBD1. Trimming took 2 bases from V and 4 from J; bases not matched to a gene: 12. This CDR3 region has 18 residues. The germline CDR1 and CDR2 sequences are LNHDA and SQIVND (reference sequence). The CDR3 here is CASSIIAGGMIGTGELFF. Here the CDR3 DNA reads TGTGCCAGTAGTATAATTGCAGGGGGCATGATTGGCACCGGGGAGCTGTTTTTT. Full variable domain (outside the CDR3, taken from reference TRBV19 and TRBJ2-2): DGGITQSPKYLFRKEGQNVTLSCEQNLNHDAMYWYRQDPGQGLRLIYYSQIVNDFQKGDIAEGYSVSREKKESFPLTVTSAQKNPTAFYLCASSIIAGGMIGTGELFFGEGSRLTVL.

This chain joins TRBV7-6 and TRBJ2-1, with TRBD2 matching over 11 bases. The trim removed 5 bases at V and 7 bases at J, leaving 13 bases unmatched. The CDR3 runs to 17 residues. The V gene's germline CDR1 is SGHVS and CDR2 FNYEAQ. The CDR3 spells CASSIQGGASGGNEQFF. In DNA, the CDR3 is TGTGCCAGCAGCATTCAAGGAGGGGCTAGCGGGGGGAATGAGCAGTTCTTC.

The gene calls are TRBV15 and TRBJ1-1; a weak D match, TRBD1 (6 bases). Per the germline V gene, CDR1 is LNHNV and CDR2 is YYDKDF (reference sequence). V was cut by 6 bases and J by 3 bases, with 14 bases left in between. The CDR3 sequence is 14 residues long. The CDR3 loop reads CATRTTGTYTEAFF. The CDR3, as DNA: TGTGCCACCAGGACCACAGGGACCTACACTGAAGCTTTCTTT.

CDR3 loop: CATSDLTSGSYEQYF. CDR3 in DNA: TGTGCCACCAGTGATTTGACTAGCGGCTCCTACGAGCAGTACTTC. The rearrangement links TRBV24-1 to TRBJ2-1; TRBD2 matches 8 bases. Gene TRBJ2-7 matches the end of the DNA better, so the J call may be wrong. The CDR3 is made up of 15 amino acids. The germline V gene has CDR1 KGHDR and CDR2 SFDVKD.